This entry features one T cell receptor beta chain sequence. The clone's antigen remains unknown. Nothing much larger sits one base from this clone, and base qualities are not available. After CFSE-labeled PBMCs were cultured without a stimulus, the autoproliferating (CFSEdim) and non-proliferating (CFSEhi) T cell fractions were sequenced separately. In total, 40 million to 65 million CFSE-labeled PBMCs were cultured without stimulus for less than 8 days, after which replicate wells were pooled. PBMCs were labeled with about 0.54 uM CFSE and cultured without exogenous stimuli in serum-free AIM-V medium. PBMCs were isolated by Ficoll density gradient centrifugation and cryopreserved before use. Using a FACSAria III, live 7-AAD-negative cells were sorted, then washed with PBS and stored frozen at -80 degrees C as dry pellets. These data are taken from a study of memory B cells and T cells in multiple sclerosis (dated by TCRdb to 2016 to 2018). Study-wide context: The study compared the TCR beta repertoires of autoproliferating peripheral T cells with those of brain lesion-infiltrating T cells in multiple sclerosis patients. Two multiple sclerosis patients were included in the TCR sequencing because brain lesions obtained at autopsy or brain-infiltrating cells obtained from biopsy were available for them.

Genomic DNA was extracted, and the immunoSEQ Platform was used to amplify TCRbeta CDR3 regions from that DNA. The immunoSEQ assay used multiplex PCR together with high-throughput sequencing and a bioinformatics pipeline from the vendor. The original methods were these. Non-productive sequences and CDR3s shorter than 4 amino acids were removed, and clonotype frequencies were recalculated per sample. In immunoSEQ Analyzer 2.0, shared clonotypes were identified as those with identical CDR3 amino acid, V gene and J gene sequences. Repertoire overlap was normalized by dividing shared clonotype counts by the product of both clone-set sizes, scaled by 1000 into arbitrary units. TCRdb retrieved this table from immuneACCESS and kept in-frame rearrangements only. Not all clones are present; in checked studies, unresolved V genes account for under half, and no reason is known for the remainder. V and J calls plus clone size are reproduced from that table; the DNA served to infer D and trimming. For this sample there are under 50,000 clones; more than 65% appear just once. The ten largest make up roughly 1% of the sample.

Here is what the overall study found, with its caveats: Clone-set sizes differed between compartments, which influenced counts of shared clonotypes and required normalization.

Inclusive of the bounding cysteine and phenylalanine, the CDR3 is 15 residues long. Solely the CDR3 DNA is kept, with 45 bases framed from the first base. Via the germline V gene, CDR1 is SGHRS and CDR2 YFSETQ. At the junction V is shortened by 4 bases and J by 1 base, with 12 bases in between. This clonotype originated in a human donor with multiple sclerosis. The sequence links TRBV5-1 to TRBJ1-5, with a tentative D gene TRBD1 over 6 matching bases. Specimen: PBMCs from blood kept in culture. The bases read TGCGCCAGCAGCCTAACAGGGCTCAGCAATCAGCCCCAGCATTTT. This encodes CASSLTGLSNQPQHF.